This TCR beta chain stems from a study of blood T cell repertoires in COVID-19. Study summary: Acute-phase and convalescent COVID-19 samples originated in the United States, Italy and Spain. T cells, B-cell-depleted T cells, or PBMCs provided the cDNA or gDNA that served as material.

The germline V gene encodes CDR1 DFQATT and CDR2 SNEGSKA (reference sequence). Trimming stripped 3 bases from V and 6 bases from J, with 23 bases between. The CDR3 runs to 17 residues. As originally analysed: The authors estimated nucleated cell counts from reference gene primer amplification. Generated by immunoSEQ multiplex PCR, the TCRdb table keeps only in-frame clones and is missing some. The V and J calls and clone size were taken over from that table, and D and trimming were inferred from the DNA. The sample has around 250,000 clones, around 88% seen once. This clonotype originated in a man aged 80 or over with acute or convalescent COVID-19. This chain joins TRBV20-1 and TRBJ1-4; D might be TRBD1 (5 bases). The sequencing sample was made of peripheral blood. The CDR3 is CSASGAGAGLVHEKLFF. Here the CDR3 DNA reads TGCAGTGCTAGTGGGGCAGGCGCTGGTCTTGTTCATGAAAAACTGTTTTTT.